Following are 14 T cell receptor beta chains from one sample sequenced in a study of PD-L1 blockade in urothelial cancer. Measured with immunoSEQ multiplex PCR; TCRdb has only the in-frame clones, and not every one. The sample carries roughly 100,000 clones, around 85% recorded once. The sample here was PBMCs, taken around atezolizumab (anti-PD-L1) treatment. These receptors came from a man between 45 and 60 years old with urothelial cancer.

The chain combines TRBV4-2 with TRBJ2-6; TRBD2 matches at 13 bases. This CDR3 has 18 amino acids. The J segment lost 4 bases and the V segment lost 0 bases, leaving 3 bases of the junction unmatched. CDR1 is LGHNA and CDR2 is YNFKEQ in the germline V gene. In DNA form, the CDR3 reads TGTGCCAGCAGCCAAGAGGGACTAGCGGGAACGGGGGCCAACGTCCTGACTTTC. Protein: CASSQEGLAGTGANVLTF.

The gene calls are TRBV7-9 and TRBJ1-2; no clear D. The CDR3 runs 14 residues. V shed 5 bases and J shed 0 bases, with 10 bases lying between them. Per germline, CDR1 SEHNR and CDR2 FQNEAQ (reference sequence). The CDR3 DNA reads as TGTGCCAGCAGCCTCGCGGAGGCTAACTATGGCTACACCTTC. It specifies CASSLAEANYGYTF.

The chain uses TRBV6-1 and TRBJ2-2; D is uncertain. The V end was cut by 7 bases, the J end by 0 bases, with 6 bases between. Germline CDR1 MNHNS, CDR2 SASEGT. The CDR3 covers 13 residues. The DNA for the CDR3 is TGTGCCAGCAAGCCGGCGAACACCGGGGAGCTGTTTTTT. The encoded protein is CASKPANTGELFF.

This chain links TRBV6-6 with TRBJ1-1; 7 bases line up with TRBD1. This CDR3 region has 13 residues. Germline CDR1 is MNHNY and CDR2 is SVGAGI (reference sequence). The V gene end was trimmed by 2 bases and the J gene end by 7 bases; junction bases not matched to a gene: 4. The CDR3 sequence: CASSYGTEGEAFF. For the CDR3, the DNA is TGTGCCAGCAGTTACGGGACAGAGGGTGAAGCTTTCTTT.

CDR3 bases: TGTGCCAGTGATCTTGGGGCAAATCAGCCCCAGCATTTT. Translation: CASDLGANQPQHF. The V gene is TRBV2, the J gene TRBJ1-5; TRBD1 is a possible D gene (5 bases). Trimming took off 9 bases at V and 4 bases at J, with 13 bases between the two ends. CDR1 and CDR2 from the germline V gene are SNHLY and FYNNEI. The CDR3 extends over 13 amino acids.

The chain employs TRBV13 and TRBJ2-5, with a weak D call TRBD2 (5 bases). Trimming pared 1 base from V and 4 bases from J, leaving 16 bases between. This CDR3 comprises 16 residues. CDR1 is PRHDT, CDR2 FYEKMQ, per germline (reference sequence). CDR3 bases: TGTGCCAGCAGCTTAGAGCCCCTAGCACAACGAGAGACCCAGTACTTC. Protein product: CASSLEPLAQRETQYF.

The chain combines TRBV11-2 with TRBJ2-1, with 7 positions matching TRBD2. Trimming removed 5 bases from V and 3 bases from J; junction bases left unmatched: 7. The CDR3 runs 15 residues. CDR1 is SGHAT and CDR2 is FQNNGV in the germline V gene. CDR3 sequence: CASSQGGTDYNEQFF. DNA for the CDR3: TGTGCCAGCAGCCAGGGAGGGACCGACTACAATGAGCAGTTCTTC.

The gene calls are TRBV19 and TRBJ1-2, with D perhaps TRBD1 (6 bases). Germline lookup yields CDR1 LNHDA and CDR2 SQIVND (reference sequence). The CDR3 loop spans 14 amino acids. Trimming took off 6 bases at V and 2 bases at J, with 13 bases between the two ends. The CDR3 sequence is CASRPTGSNYGYTF. In DNA form, the CDR3 reads TGTGCCAGTAGACCGACAGGCTCGAACTATGGCTACACCTTC.

The chain carries TRBV28 and TRBJ2-7; 7 bases are a match to TRBD1. The V gene end was trimmed by 5 bases and the J gene end by 4 bases; junction bases not matched to a gene: 5. The CDR3 covers 13 residues. In germline, CDR1 is MDHEN, CDR2 SYDVKM. Here the CDR3 DNA reads TGTGCCAGCAGTCGACCGGGACAGTACGAGCAGTACTTC. This gives the protein CASSRPGQYEQYF.

The chain links TRBV6-6 to TRBJ2-2; 7 bases fit TRBD1. With 2 bases clipped from V and 2 bases from J, the junction kept 2 bases outside the gene matches. The CDR3 sequence is 15 residues long. Germline V lookup: CDR1 MNHNY, CDR2 SVGAGI (reference sequence). As DNA, the CDR3 is TGTGCCAGCAGTTACGGGACAGCTAACACCGGGGAGCTGTTTTTT. Translating gives CASSYGTANTGELFF.

This chain joins TRBV30 and TRBJ2-3; 13 bases fit TRBD2. V trimming: 3 bases; J trimming: 6 bases; junction bases outside the gene matches: 9. This CDR3 is built from 16 residues. CDR1 and CDR2 from the germline V gene are GTSNPN and SVGIG (reference sequence). The CDR3 DNA reads as TGTGCCTGGAGCAAAAGGGGGGGACTAGCGGGGGATACGCAGTATTTT. This gives the protein CAWSKRGGLAGDTQYF.

This sequence joins TRBV18 and TRBJ2-5; 14 bases align to TRBD2. The CDR3 consists of 13 residues. V lost 3 bases to trimming and J lost 14 bases; unmatched junction nucleotides: 5. The germline CDR1 and CDR2 sequences are KGHSH and LQKENI. The CDR3 DNA reads as TGTGCCAGCTCACCCGGGACTAGCGGGAGCCTTTACTTC. It codes for CASSPGTSGSLYF.

The genes are TRBV6-5 and TRBJ1-2; 10 nucleotides align to TRBD1. Germline lookup yields CDR1 MNHEY and CDR2 SVGAGI. The CDR3 covers 14 residues. Germline trimming cut 5 bases from V and 2 bases from J; bases unmatched to any gene: 2. CDR3 nucleotide sequence: TGTGCCAGCAGTCCGACAGGGGGCAACTATGGCTACACCTTC. Its protein is CASSPTGGNYGYTF.

This clone appeared once. The V gene is TRBV23-1, the J gene TRBJ1-1; D possibly corresponds to TRBD1 (5 bases). TRBV23-1 is given ORF status, its function remaining uncertain. V lost 0 bases and J 3 bases, leaving 11 bases between the germline ends. CDR3 length equals 15 residues. In DNA, the CDR3 is TGCGCCAGCAGTCAATCAACACAGGTCCACACTGAAGCTTTCTTT. This codes for CASSQSTQVHTEAFF.